Included here is one T cell receptor (beta chain) sequence, with context. They ran version v3.0 of the immunoSEQ assay at survey level. The method was immunoSEQ multiplex PCR; TCRdb's version includes in-frame clones alone and lacks a portion of them. The sample has some 38,000 clones, 65% to 90% seen once. The germline CDR1 and CDR2 sequences are SGHNT and YYREEE (reference sequence). The V and J ends lost 3 bases and 5 bases, in that order; junction bases with no gene match: 5. The CDR3 sequence is 14 residues long. The sample originates from a study of long-term antiretroviral therapy in people with HIV.

The input for sequencing was unsorted PBMCs, taken 1.5 years after starting antiretroviral therapy. J is TRBJ2-7 and V is TRBV5-4, with 10 bases identical to TRBD2. This sequence was found in a man between 18 and 29 years old with HIV. In nucleotides, the CDR3 is TGTGCCAGCAGCTGGCCCGGGACTAGCGACGAGCAGTACTTC. Protein product: CASSWPGTSDEQYF.